The clone carrying this T cell receptor (beta chain) was observed a few times. What it recognizes is unknown. This entry belongs to a study of CD8 T cell repertoires and HIV-1 epitope variants. In the study overall: Tested: three Gag epitope families, Nef HW9 and YT9.

Survey-depth immunoSEQ sequencing covered TCR beta CDR3 regions. TCRdb keeps only in-frame clones here, not all; method: immunoSEQ multiplex PCR. The sample contains several thousand clones, 50% to 70% of which appear only once. The CDR3 has 15 residues. Germline-derived CDR1 and CDR2 are SGHNT and YENEEA. V was cut by 5 bases and J by 5 bases, with 17 bases left in between. Study-level findings and limits: This assay reports beta chains of antigen-expanded cells, not T cell function. The TAALDMSHF plasma variant had no responses, unlike KF9 (about 5 clonotypes) and HW9 (one).

This TCR came from a male donor with HIV. V and J are TRBV11-3 and TRBJ2-3; D perhaps matches TRBD2 (5 bases). Sequencing was done on a sample of cultured CD8+ T cells derived from PBMCs. CDR3 DNA: TGTGCCAGCAGCCGAAGAGAGGGAGTGGGAGATACGCAGTATTTT. It specifies CASSRREGVGDTQYF.